This note documents a single T cell receptor beta chain sequence. Its antigen is not identified. The record originates from a study of vaccination effects on CD4 cells after COVID-19. Background on the study: Vaccine administered to participants consisted of two doses of either BNT162b2 or mRNA-1273. From a couple of convalescent patients, samples were taken 16 days and one week before vaccination.

This CDR3 region has 12 residues. Germline-derived CDR1 and CDR2 are SGHTA and FQGNSA. Trimming shortened V by 5 bases and J by 6 bases, and 7 bases separated the two germline ends. Here immunoSEQ multiplex PCR was the method, and the copy in TCRdb shows in-frame clones only, minus some. The profile covers tens of thousands of clones, with about 78% appearing a single time and about a sixth taken by the ten largest. Whole-study results and caveats: In the study, convalescent patients were few, and early post-infection timepoints were absent.

Prior to sequencing, the ViraFEST assay stimulated PBMC with viral peptide pools, which expanded the antigen-specific CD4+ T cells. Cells that had been cultured for 10 days were the source of isolated CD4+ T cells. The person had a PCR-confirmed SARS-CoV-2 infection during March to December 2020. Half of the medium was exchanged for IL-2 medium on both days 3 and 7. This sequence originates from a human donor who had a prior SARS-CoV-2 infection. The source was CD4+ T cells from PBMCs cultured with HCoV-NL63 spike peptides, collected before COVID-19 vaccination. The V gene is TRBV7-2, the J gene TRBJ2-2; D uncertain. CDR3 sequence: CASSLYSGELFF. The CDR3 bases are TGTGCCAGCAGCCTGTACTCCGGGGAGCTGTTTTTT.